Presented here are 8 T cell receptor beta chains from one specimen sequenced in a study of human T cells and chemical hapten exposure. Each CDR3 protein gets one entry after TCRdb re-called the 5' RACE reads with MiXCR. This sample has tens of thousands of distinct CDR3 sequences, with roughly 7.7% found just once. Unfractionated whole blood yielded total RNA. The receptors were gathered from a male donor in good health.

This clonotype was recorded a few times. The genes are TRBV11-2 and TRBJ2-2; the D call may be TRBD1 or TRBD2 (6 bases each). Trimming shortened V by 2 bases and J by 7 bases, and 20 bases separated the two germline ends. CDR1 SGHAT and CDR2 FQNNGV come from the germline V gene. This CDR3 is built from 17 residues. CDR3 bases: TGTGCCAGCAGCTTACAAGGGGGGATCGGGAGCGGCGGGGAGCTGTTTTTT. Its translation: CASSLQGGIGSGGELFF.

Ten or more counts support this clonotype. The chain is built from TRBV9 and TRBJ1-1, with 9 bases aligning to TRBD1. CDR3 length: 14 residues. Germline V CDR1 and CDR2: SGDLS, YYNGEE. Germline trimming cut 4 bases from V and 6 bases from J; bases unmatched to any gene: 7. The CDR3 loop reads CASSPGQGRAEAFF. The CDR3 nucleotides are TGTGCCAGCAGCCCCGGACAGGGGCGTGCTGAAGCTTTCTTT.

V and J are TRBV5-1 and TRBJ1-1; D is unclear. Looked up from germline, CDR1 is SGHRS and CDR2 is YFSETQ. There are 12 residues in the CDR3. Trimming took off 1 base at V and 1 base at J, with 2 bases between the two ends. DNA of the CDR3: TGCGCCAGCAGCTTGAAGAACACTGAAGCTTTCTTT. It codes for CASSLKNTEAFF.

The chain has TRBV7-8 and TRBJ1-2, with no clear D. Looked up from germline, CDR1 is SGHVS and CDR2 is FQNEAQ. The CDR3 spans 14 residues. V was trimmed by 5 bases and J by 4 bases, leaving 14 bases between them. CDR3 in DNA: TGTGCCAGCAGCCCCAGTGGCAATTCCTATGGCTACACCTTC. Protein: CASSPSGNSYGYTF.

The chain has TRBV12-3 or TRBV12-4 and TRBJ2-1, with 13 bases matching TRBD2. Trimming at V came to 3 bases and at J to 6 bases, leaving 2 bases not matched to a gene. This CDR3 region has 15 residues. CDR3 in amino acids: CASSFTSGGANEQFF. The CDR3 DNA sequence: TGTGCCAGCAGTTTCACTAGCGGGGGGGCCAATGAGCAGTTCTTC.

This clonotype was detected only a few times. The chain has TRBV29-1 and TRBJ2-3; 9 bases fit TRBD2. Trimming took 4 bases from V and 5 from J; bases not matched to a gene: 10. This CDR3 has 15 amino acids. From germline, CDR1 is SQVTM and CDR2 ANQGSEA. The CDR3 spells CSVVGGRAGVDTQYF. For the CDR3, the DNA is TGCAGCGTTGTGGGCGGGAGGGCCGGAGTAGATACGCAGTATTTT.

The table lists this clonotype with a few counts. The chain joins TRBV20-1 to TRBJ2-2, with D hard to call. Trimming cost V 6 bases and J 1 base, with 15 bases left between them. CDR1 is DFQATT and CDR2 is SNEGSKA in the germline V gene (reference sequence). The CDR3 has 15 amino acids. CDR3 in amino acids: CSAVNRQRNTGELFF. The CDR3 DNA reads as TGCAGTGCCGTGAACCGTCAGAGGAACACCGGGGAGCTGTTTTTT.

This clonotype appeared many times. V is TRBV29-1 and J is TRBJ2-5; D is possibly TRBD1 (6 bases). V lost 7 bases, J lost 4 bases, and 16 bases lay in between. Germline CDR1 is SQVTM and CDR2 is ANQGSEA. The CDR3 runs 13 residues. The CDR3 spells CSAHPGTIETQYF. The CDR3 DNA is TGCAGCGCTCACCCCGGGACAATAGAGACCCAGTACTTC.